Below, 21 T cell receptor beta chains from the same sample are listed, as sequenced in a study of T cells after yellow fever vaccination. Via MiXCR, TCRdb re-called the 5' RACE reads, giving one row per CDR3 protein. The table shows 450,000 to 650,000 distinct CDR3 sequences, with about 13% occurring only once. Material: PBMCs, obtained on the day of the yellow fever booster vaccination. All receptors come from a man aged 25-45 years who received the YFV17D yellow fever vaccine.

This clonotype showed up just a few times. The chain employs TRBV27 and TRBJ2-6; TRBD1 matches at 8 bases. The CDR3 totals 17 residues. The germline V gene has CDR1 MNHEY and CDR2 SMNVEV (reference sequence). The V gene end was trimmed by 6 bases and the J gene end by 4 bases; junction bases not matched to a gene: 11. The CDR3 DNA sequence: TGTGCCAGCAGCTCGTCCCGGGACAGGCTCGGGGCCAACGTCCTGACTTTC. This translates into CASSSSRDRLGANVLTF.

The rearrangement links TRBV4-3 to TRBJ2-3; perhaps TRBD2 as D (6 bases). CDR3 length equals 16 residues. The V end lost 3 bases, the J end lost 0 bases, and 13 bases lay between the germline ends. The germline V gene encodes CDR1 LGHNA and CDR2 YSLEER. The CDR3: CASSQDSGTSTDTQYF. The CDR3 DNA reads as TGCGCCAGCAGCCAGGATTCCGGGACTAGCACAGATACGCAGTATTTT.

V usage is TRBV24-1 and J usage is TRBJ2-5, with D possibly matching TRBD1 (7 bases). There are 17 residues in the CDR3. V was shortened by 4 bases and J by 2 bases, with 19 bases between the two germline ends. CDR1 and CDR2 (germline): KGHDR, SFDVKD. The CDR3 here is CATSDPGGDRAQETQYF. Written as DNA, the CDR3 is TGTGCCACCAGTGACCCCGGGGGAGACAGGGCGCAAGAGACCCAGTACTTC.

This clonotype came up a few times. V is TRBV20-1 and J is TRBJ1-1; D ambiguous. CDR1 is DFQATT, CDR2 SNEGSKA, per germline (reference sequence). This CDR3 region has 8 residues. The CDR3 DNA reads TGCAGCGCCCATGGAGCTTTCTTT. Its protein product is CSAHGAFF.

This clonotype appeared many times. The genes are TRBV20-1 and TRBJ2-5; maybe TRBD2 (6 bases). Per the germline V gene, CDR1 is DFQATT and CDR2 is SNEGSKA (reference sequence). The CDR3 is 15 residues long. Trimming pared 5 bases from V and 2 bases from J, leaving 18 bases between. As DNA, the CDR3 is TGCAGTGCTCCTAGGGTAGGGGACTTTCAAGAGACCCAGTACTTC. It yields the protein CSAPRVGDFQETQYF.

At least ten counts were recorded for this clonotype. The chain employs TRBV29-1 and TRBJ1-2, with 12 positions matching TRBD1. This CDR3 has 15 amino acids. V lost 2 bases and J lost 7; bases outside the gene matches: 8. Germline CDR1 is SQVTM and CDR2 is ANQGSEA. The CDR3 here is CSVEYTGTGGSGYTF. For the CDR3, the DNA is TGCAGCGTTGAATACACCGGGACAGGGGGCTCTGGCTACACCTTC.

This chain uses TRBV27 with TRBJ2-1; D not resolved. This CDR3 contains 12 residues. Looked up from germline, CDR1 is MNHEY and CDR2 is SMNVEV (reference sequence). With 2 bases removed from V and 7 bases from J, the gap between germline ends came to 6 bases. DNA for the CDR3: TGTGCCAGCAGTTTAGGAGAAAATGAGCAGTTCTTC. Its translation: CASSLGENEQFF.

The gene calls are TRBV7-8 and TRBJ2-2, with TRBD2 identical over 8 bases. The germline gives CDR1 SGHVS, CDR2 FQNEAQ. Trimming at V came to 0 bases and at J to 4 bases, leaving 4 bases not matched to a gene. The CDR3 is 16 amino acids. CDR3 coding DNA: TGTGCCAGCAGCTTAGCTTCGGGAGGGCCCACCGGGGAGCTGTTTTTT. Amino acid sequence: CASSLASGGPTGELFF.

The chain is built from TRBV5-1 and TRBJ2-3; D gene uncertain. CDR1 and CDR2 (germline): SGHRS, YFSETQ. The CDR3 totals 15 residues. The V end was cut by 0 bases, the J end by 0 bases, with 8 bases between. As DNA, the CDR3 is TGCGCCAGCAGCTTGGGGGCGCAGAGCACAGATACGCAGTATTTT. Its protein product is CASSLGAQSTDTQYF. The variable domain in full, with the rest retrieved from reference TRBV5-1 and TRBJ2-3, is KAGVTQTPRYLIKTRGQQVTLSCSPISGHRSVSWYQQTPGQGLQFLFEYFSETQRNKGNFPGRFSGRQFSNSRSEMNVSTLELGDSALYLCASSLGAQSTDTQYFGPGTRLTVL.

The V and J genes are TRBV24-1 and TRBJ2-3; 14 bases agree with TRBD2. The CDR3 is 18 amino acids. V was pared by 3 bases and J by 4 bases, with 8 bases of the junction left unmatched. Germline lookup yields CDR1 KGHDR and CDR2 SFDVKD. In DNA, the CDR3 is TGTGCCACCAGTGATCAAGGGACTAGCGGGAGAGTCTCAGATACGCAGTATTTT. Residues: CATSDQGTSGRVSDTQYF.

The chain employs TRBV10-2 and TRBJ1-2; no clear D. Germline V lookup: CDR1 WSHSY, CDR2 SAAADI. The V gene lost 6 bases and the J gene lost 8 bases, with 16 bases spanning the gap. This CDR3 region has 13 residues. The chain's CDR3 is CASSTSGSRGYTF. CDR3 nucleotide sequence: TGCGCCAGCAGCACCTCGGGTTCACGAGGCTACACCTTC.

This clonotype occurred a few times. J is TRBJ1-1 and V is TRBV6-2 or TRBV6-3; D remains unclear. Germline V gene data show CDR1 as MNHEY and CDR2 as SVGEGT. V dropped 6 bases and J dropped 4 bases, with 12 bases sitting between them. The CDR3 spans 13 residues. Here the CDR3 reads CASRGAGGTEAFF. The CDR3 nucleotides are TGTGCCAGCAGAGGTGCAGGCGGCACTGAAGCTTTCTTT.

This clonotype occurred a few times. This CDR3 reads CATSGTGTEQFF. Written as DNA, the CDR3 is TGTGCCACCAGCGGGACAGGGACAGAGCAGTTCTTC. This chain connects TRBV15 to TRBJ2-1, with 9 bases aligning to TRBD1. Looked up from germline, CDR1 is LNHNV and CDR2 is YYDKDF (reference sequence). Trimming at V came to 5 bases and at J to 10 bases, leaving 3 bases not matched to a gene. The CDR3 spans 12 residues.

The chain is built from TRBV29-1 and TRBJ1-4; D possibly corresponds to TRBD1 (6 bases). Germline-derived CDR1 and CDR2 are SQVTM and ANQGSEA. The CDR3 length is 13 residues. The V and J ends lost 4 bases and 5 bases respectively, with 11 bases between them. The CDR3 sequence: CSVGGAANEKLFF. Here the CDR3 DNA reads TGCAGCGTTGGGGGGGCGGCGAATGAAAAACTGTTTTTT.

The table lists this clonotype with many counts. CDR3 DNA sequence: TGCAGTGCTAGAGATACGAGAGCCGGACAGAACACCGGGGAGCTGTTTTTT. Amino acid sequence: CSARDTRAGQNTGELFF. The chain uses TRBV20-1 and TRBJ2-2, with a possible D match to TRBD1 (5 bases). CDR1 and CDR2 (germline): DFQATT, SNEGSKA (reference sequence). This CDR3 is 17 amino acids long. V was clipped by 0 bases and J by 1 base, with 15 bases between them.

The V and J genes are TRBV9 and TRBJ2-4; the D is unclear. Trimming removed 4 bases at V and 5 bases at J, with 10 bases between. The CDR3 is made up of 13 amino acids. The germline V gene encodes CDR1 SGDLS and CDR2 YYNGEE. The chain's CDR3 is CASSSSVENIQYF. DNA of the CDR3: TGTGCCAGCAGCTCCTCAGTTGAAAACATTCAGTACTTC.

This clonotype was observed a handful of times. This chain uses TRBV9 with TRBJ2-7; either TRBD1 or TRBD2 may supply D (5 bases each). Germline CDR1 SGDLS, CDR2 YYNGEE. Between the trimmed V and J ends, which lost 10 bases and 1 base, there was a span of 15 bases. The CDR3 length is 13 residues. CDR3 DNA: TGTGCCTCCGGGGCAGGTTCTTCCTACGAGCAGTACTTC. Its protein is CASGAGSSYEQYF.

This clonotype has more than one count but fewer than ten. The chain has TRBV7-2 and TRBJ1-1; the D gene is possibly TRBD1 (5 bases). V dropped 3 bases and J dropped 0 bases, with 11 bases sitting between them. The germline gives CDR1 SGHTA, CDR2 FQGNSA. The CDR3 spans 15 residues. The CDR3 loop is CASSFTGTMNTEAFF. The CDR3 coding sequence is TGTGCCAGCAGCTTTACAGGCACAATGAACACTGAAGCTTTCTTT.

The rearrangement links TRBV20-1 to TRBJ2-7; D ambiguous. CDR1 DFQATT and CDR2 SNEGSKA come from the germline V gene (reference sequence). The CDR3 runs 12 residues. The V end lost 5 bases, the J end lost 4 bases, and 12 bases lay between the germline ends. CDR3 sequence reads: CSARPTLYEQYF. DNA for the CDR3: TGCAGTGCTCGGCCGACCTTATACGAGCAGTACTTC.

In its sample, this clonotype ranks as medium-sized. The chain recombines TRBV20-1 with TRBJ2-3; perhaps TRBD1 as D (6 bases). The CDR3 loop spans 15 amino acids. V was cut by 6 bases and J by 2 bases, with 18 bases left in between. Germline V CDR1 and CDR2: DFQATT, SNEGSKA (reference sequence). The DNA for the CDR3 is TGCAGTGCCAACAGGGTAGATCAGGACACAGATACGCAGTATTTT. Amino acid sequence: CSANRVDQDTDTQYF.

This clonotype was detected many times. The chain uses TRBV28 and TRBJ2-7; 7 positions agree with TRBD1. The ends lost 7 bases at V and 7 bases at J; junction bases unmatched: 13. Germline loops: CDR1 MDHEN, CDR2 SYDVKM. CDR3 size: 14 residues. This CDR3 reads CASITGRQGKEQYF. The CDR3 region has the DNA TGTGCCAGCATTACAGGGAGACAGGGCAAGGAGCAGTACTTC. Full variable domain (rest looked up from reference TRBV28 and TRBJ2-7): DVKVTQSSRYLVKRTGEKVFLECVQDMDHENMFWYRQDPGLGLRLIYFSYDVKMKEKGDIPEGYSVSREKKERFSLILESASTNQTSMYLCASITGRQGKEQYFGPGTRLTVT.